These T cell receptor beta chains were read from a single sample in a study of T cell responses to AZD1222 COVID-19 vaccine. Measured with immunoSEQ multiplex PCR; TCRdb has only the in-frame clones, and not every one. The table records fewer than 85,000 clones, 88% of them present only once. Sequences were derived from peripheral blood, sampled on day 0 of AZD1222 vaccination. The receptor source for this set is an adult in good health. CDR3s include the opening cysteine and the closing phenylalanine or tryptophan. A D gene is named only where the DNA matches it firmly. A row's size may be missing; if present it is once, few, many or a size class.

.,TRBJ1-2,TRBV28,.,CASSLEPGIYGYTF,TGTGCCAGCAGCCTGGAGCCAGGGATCTATGGCTACACCTTC
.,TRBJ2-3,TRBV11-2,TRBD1,CASSPWDRNTDTQYF,TGTGCCAGCAGCCCTTGGGACAGGAACACAGATACGCAGTATTTT
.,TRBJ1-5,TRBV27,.,CASSLSGDQQPQHF,TGTGCCAGCAGTTTATCAGGGGATCAGCAGCCCCAGCATTTT
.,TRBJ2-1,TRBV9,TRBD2,CASSVGGTSGINEQFF,TGTGCCAGCAGCGTAGGAGGGACTAGCGGGATCAATGAGCAGTTCTTC
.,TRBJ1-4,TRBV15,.,CATSRDQASVGKLFF,TGTGCCACCAGCAGGGACCAAGCCAGTGTTGGAAAACTGTTTTTT
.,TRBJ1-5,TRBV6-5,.,CASRQEPGPNQPQHF,TGTGCCAGCAGGCAGGAGCCCGGACCGAATCAGCCCCAGCATTTT
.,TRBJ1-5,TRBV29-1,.,CSVLGTGSNQPQHF,TGCAGCGTTTTAGGTACAGGTAGCAATCAGCCCCAGCATTTT
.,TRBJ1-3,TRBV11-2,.,CASSFFVGDTIYF,TGTGCCAGCAGCTTTTTCGTCGGGGACACCATATATTTT
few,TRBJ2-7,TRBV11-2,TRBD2,CASRRASGGEQYF,TGTGCCAGCCGCCGGGCTAGCGGGGGAGAGCAGTACTTC
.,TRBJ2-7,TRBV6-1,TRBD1,CASSEALGQNTYEQYF,TGTGCCAGCAGTGAAGCTTTGGGACAGAACACCTACGAGCAGTACTTC